Listed below are T cell receptor beta chains from one sample, sequenced in a study of cytomegalovirus exposure and HLA in healthy donors. Method: immunoSEQ multiplex PCR; TCRdb's copy keeps in-frame clones and lacks some. The sample carries 65,000 to 100,000 clones, approximately 71% recorded once. Sequencing used PBMCs. The receptors derive from a man aged 35-49 years in good health and CMV-seronegative. Both conserved end residues are part of each CDR3. D genes are given only for firm matches. Where a row states a size, it is once, few, many or the class of an expanded clone; other rows omit it.

D | size | length | J | V | DNA | CDR3
TRBD2 | . | 18 | TRBJ2-1 | TRBV5-1 | TGCGCCAGCAGCTCGAACGGGGCCCTAGCGGCGGGTTACAATGAGCAGTTCTTC | CASSSNGALAAGYNEQFF
. | . | 11 | TRBJ1-1 | TRBV6-1 | TGTGCCAGCAGTGAACTTAGTGAAGCTTTCTTT | CASSELSEAFF
. | . | 13 | TRBJ2-7 | TRBV5-1 | TGCGCCAGCAGCCCGGACAGTGACTACGAGCAGTACTTC | CASSPDSDYEQYF
TRBD1 | . | 14 | TRBJ1-1 | TRBV18 | TGTGCCAGCTCACCGGGGACAGCTTCTAGTGAAGCTTTCTTT | CASSPGTASSEAFF
. | . | 14 | TRBJ1-2 | TRBV30 | TGTGCCTGGAGTTTGTTTCCGGGGTACTATGGCTACACCTTC | CAWSLFPGYYGYTF
. | . | 13 | TRBJ1-5 | TRBV28 | TGTGCCAGCAGTCGTGGGGGCCCAGAGTCCCAGCATTTT | CASSRGGPESQHF
TRBD2 | . | 13 | TRBJ2-7 | TRBV5-1 | TGCGCCAGCAGCTCTCTAGCGGGACCCGAGCAGTACTTC | CASSSLAGPEQYF
TRBD1 | . | 14 | TRBJ1-1 | TRBV29-1 | TGCAGCGTCAGAATTAGACAGGGAGGCACTGAAGCTTTCTTT | CSVRIRQGGTEAFF
. | . | 14 | TRBJ1-1 | TRBV9 | TGTGCCAGCAGCTCAGGTGGGGGCAGGACTGAAGCTTTCTTT | CASSSGGGRTEAFF
. | . | 15 | TRBJ2-7 | TRBV21-1 | TGTGCCAGCAGCGCCTATCCCGGGAGGTTGGGGGAGCAGTACTTC | CASSAYPGRLGEQYF
TRBD1 | once | 15 | TRBJ1-5 | TRBV6-5 | TGTGCCAGCAGTTCGACAGGGTATGGCAATCAGCCCCAGCATTTT | CASSSTGYGNQPQHF
. | . | 14 | TRBJ1-5 | TRBV30 | TGTGCCTGGAGTGTACTGAGCCGTAATCAGCCCCAGCATTTT | CAWSVLSRNQPQHF
TRBD1 | . | 13 | TRBJ1-4 | TRBV10-3 | TGTGCCGTGACAGGGGGCAATAATGAAAAACTGTTTTTT | CAVTGGNNEKLFF
. | few | 14 | TRBJ1-5 | TRBV5-5 | TGTGCCAGCAGCTTGTTCGACGGAGTGCAGCCCCAGCATTTT | CASSLFDGVQPQHF
. | . | 14 | TRBJ2-2 | TRBV6-1 | TGTGCCAGCAGTGCGGACAGAGTGGCCGGGGAGCTGTTTTTT | CASSADRVAGELFF
. | . | 16 | TRBJ1-6 | TRBV7-8 | TGTGCCAGCAGCTTAGTGCGGCTAAGCAATAATTCACCCCTCCACTTT | CASSLVRLSNNSPLHF
. | . | 16 | TRBJ1-4 | TRBV19 | TGTGCCAGTACCATTTACGGAAGGGGAGGGGATGAAAAACTGTTTTTT | CASTIYGRGGDEKLFF
TRBD1 | . | 14 | TRBJ1-4 | TRBV28 | TGTGCCAGCAGTTCAGGACAGGGTCATGAAAAACTGTTTTTT | CASSSGQGHEKLFF
. | . | 16 | TRBJ2-1 | TRBV10-1 | TGCGCCAGCAGTGCGGTGGGGCTTTCATCCTACAATGAGCAGTTCTTC | CASSAVGLSSYNEQFF
TRBD1 | . | 14 | TRBJ1-4 | TRBV28 | TGTGCCAGCAGTTTGGGGACAGTCGTTGAAAAACTGTTTTTT | CASSLGTVVEKLFF
. | . | 16 | TRBJ1-1 | TRBV5-1 | TGCGCCAGCAGCCCATTCCAAGGGGAGGCGAACACTGAAGCTTTCTTT | CASSPFQGEANTEAFF
TRBD2 | . | 15 | TRBJ2-2 | TRBV6-5 | TGTGCCAGCAGTTACCGGCGGGGGTCAACCGGGGAGCTGTTTTTT | CASSYRRGSTGELFF